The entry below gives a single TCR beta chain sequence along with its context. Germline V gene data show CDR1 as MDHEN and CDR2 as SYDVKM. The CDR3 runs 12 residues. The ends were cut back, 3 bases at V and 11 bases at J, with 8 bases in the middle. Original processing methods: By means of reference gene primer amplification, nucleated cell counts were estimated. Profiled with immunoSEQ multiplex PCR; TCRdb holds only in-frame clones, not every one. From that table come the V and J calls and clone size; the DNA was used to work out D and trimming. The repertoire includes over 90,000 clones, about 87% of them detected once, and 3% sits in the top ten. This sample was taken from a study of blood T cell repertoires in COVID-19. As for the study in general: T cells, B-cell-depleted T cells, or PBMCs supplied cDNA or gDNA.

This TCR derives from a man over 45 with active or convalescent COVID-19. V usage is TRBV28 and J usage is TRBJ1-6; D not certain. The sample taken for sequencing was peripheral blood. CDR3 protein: CASSLSGAPLHF. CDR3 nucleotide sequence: TGTGCCAGCAGTTTGAGCGGGGCACCCCTCCACTTT.